This T cell receptor beta chain was recovered during a study of PD-1 blockade in classical Hodgkin lymphoma. Every one of the patients relapsed after autologous stem cell transplantation (brentuximab vedotin exposure was variable). CDR3 length equals 11 residues. Trimming removed 5 bases at V and 1 base at J, with 5 bases between. Germline assignment: CDR1 DFQATT and CDR2 SNEGSKA (reference sequence). Using immunoSEQ multiplex PCR, the repertoire was profiled, and TCRdb retains in-frame clones only, with some absent. The sample holds 80,000 to 100,000 clones, roughly 92% seen once. This receptor was obtained from a human donor with classical Hodgkin lymphoma. Sequenced here: peripheral blood mononuclear cells (PBMCs), sampled at baseline. The genes are TRBV20-1 and TRBJ1-1; D gene ambiguous. The CDR3 coding sequence is TGCAGTGCTTACGGGAACACTGAAGCTTTCTTT. This translates into CSAYGNTEAFF.